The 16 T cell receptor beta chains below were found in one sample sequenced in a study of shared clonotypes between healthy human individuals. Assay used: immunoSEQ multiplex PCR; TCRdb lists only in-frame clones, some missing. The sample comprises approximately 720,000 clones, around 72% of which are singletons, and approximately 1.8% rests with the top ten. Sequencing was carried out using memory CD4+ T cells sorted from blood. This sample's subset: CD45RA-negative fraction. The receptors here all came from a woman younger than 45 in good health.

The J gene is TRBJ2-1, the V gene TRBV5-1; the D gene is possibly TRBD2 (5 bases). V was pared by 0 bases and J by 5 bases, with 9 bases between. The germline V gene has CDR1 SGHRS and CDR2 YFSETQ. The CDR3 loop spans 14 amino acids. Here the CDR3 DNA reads TGCGCCAGCAGCTTGGTTAGCGAGAACAATGAGCAGTTCTTC. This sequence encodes CASSLVSENNEQFF.

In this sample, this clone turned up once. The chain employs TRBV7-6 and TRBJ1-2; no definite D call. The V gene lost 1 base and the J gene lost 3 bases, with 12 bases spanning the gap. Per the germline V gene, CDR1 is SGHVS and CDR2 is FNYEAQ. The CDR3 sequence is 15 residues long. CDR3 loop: CASSLGAGSHYGYTF. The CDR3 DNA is TGTGCCAGCAGCTTAGGGGCGGGATCTCACTATGGCTACACCTTC.

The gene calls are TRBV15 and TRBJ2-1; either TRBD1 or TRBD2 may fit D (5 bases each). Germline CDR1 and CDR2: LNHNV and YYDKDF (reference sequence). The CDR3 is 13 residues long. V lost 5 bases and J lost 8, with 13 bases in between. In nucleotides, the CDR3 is TGTGCCACCAGCCCCCGGGACGTGGATGAGCAGTTCTTC. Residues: CATSPRDVDEQFF.

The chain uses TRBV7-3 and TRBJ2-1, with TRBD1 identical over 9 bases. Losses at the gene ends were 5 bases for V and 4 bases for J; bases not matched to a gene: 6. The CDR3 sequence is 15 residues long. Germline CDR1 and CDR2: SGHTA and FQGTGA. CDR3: CASSPTGQGYNEQFF. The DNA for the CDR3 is TGTGCCAGCAGCCCCACGGGACAGGGATACAATGAGCAGTTCTTC.

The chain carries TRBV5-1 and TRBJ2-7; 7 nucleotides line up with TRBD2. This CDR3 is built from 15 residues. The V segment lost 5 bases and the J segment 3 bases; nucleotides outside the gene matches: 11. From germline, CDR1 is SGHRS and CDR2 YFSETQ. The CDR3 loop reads CASRFSAAGDYEQYF. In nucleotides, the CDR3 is TGCGCCAGCAGGTTTTCGGCGGCGGGAGACTACGAGCAGTACTTC.

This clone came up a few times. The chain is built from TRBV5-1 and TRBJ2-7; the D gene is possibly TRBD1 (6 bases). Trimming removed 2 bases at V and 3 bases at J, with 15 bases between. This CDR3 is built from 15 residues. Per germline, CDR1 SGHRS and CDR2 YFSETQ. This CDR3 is CASSLANREIYEQYF. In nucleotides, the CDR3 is TGCGCCAGCAGCTTAGCGAACAGGGAAATCTACGAGCAGTACTTC.

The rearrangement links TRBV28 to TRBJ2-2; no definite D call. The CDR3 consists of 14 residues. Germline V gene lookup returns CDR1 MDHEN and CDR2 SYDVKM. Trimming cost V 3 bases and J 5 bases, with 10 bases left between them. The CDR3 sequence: CASSFVELTGELFF. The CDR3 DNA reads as TGTGCCAGCAGTTTTGTGGAGTTGACCGGGGAGCTGTTTTTT.

Here the CDR3 reads CASSYPHADDPYEQYF. CDR3 nucleotides: TGTGCCAGCAGTTACCCGCACGCCGACGATCCCTACGAGCAGTACTTC. This chain joins TRBV6-6 and TRBJ2-5; D not certain. The J call may be faulty, since TRBJ2-7 better matches the DNA end. CDR1 is MNHNY and CDR2 is SVGAGI in the germline V gene (reference sequence). This CDR3 has 16 residues.

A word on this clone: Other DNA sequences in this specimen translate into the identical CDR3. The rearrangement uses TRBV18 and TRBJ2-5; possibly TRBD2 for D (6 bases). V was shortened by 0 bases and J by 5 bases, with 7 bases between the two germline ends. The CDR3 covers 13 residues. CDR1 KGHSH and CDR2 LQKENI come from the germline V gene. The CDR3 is CASSPPRGETQYF. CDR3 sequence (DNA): TGTGCCAGCTCACCACCGCGGGGTGAGACCCAGTACTTC. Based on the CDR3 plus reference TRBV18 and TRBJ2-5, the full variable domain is NAGVMQNPRHLVRRRGQEARLRCSPMKGHSHVYWYRQLPEEGLKFMVYLQKENIIDESGMPKERFSAEFPKEGPSILRIQQVVRGDSAAYFCASSPPRGETQYFGPGTRLLVL.

The CDR3 spells CASSSGRSGNTIYF. The CDR3 coding sequence is TGTGCCAGCAGCTCCGGGAGGTCTGGAAACACCATATATTTT. The chain has TRBV7-2 and TRBJ1-3, with D uncertain. The V and J ends lost 4 bases and 1 base respectively, with 8 bases between them. Per germline, CDR1 SGHTA and CDR2 FQGNSA. This CDR3 region has 14 residues.

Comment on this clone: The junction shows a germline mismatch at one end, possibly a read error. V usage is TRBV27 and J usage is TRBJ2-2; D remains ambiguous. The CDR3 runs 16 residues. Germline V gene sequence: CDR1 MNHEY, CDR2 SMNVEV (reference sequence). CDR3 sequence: CASSLSKTANTGELFF. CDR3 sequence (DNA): TGTGCCAGCAGTCTATCTAAGACCGCGAACACCGGGGAGCTGTTTTTT.

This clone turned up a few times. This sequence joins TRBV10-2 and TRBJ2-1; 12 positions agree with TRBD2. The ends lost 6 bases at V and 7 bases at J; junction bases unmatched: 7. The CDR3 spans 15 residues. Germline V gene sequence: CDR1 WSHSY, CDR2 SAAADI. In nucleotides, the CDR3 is TGCGCCAGCAGATCCTTCACTAGCGGGAGGAATGAGCAGTTCTTC. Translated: CASRSFTSGRNEQFF.

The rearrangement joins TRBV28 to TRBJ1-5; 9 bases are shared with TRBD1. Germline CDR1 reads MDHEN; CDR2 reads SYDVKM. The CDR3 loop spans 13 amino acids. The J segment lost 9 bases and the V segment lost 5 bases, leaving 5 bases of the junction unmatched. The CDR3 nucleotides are TGTGCCAGCAGTAAGACAGGGGGGGGGCCCCAGCATTTT. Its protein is CASSKTGGGPQHF.

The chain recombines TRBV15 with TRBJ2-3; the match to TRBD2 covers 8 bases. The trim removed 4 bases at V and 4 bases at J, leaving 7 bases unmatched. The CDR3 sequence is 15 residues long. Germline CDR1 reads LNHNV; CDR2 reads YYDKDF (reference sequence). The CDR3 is CATSTPGTSADTQYF. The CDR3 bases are TGTGCCACCAGCACCCCCGGGACTAGTGCAGATACGCAGTATTTT.

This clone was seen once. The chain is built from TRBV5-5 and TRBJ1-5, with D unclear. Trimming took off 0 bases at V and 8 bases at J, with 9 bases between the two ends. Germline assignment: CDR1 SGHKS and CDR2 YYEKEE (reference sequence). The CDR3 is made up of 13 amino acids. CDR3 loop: CASSLGPSEPQHF. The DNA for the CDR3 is TGTGCCAGCAGCTTGGGGCCTTCCGAGCCCCAGCATTTT.

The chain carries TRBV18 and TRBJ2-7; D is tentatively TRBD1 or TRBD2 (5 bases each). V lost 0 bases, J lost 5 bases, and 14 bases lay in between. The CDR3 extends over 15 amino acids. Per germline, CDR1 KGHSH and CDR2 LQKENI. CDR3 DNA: TGTGCCAGCTCACCACCTACCAAGAGGGGCCACGAGCAGTACTTC. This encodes CASSPPTKRGHEQYF.